This T cell receptor (beta chain) came from a study of blood T cells in healthy people across ages. Study conclusions and caveats: The unsorted PBMCs prevented any conclusive comparison of naive versus antigen-experienced cells.

It was with a sample-barcoded 5' primer and a J-beta primer mix that a second PCR of roughly 7 to 12 cycles was run. A single record per CDR3 protein comes from TCRdb applying MiXCR to the 5' RACE reads. The table has 450,000 to 700,000 distinct CDR3 sequences, 27% seen once; the top ten hold approximately 17%. The V gene's germline CDR1 is DFQATT and CDR2 SNEGSKA (reference sequence). There are 15 residues in the CDR3. About this clonotype itself: As yet, its antigen is unknown.

Material: blood. The source is a woman in her 70s in good health. The chain has TRBV20-1 and TRBJ2-5, with D possibly being TRBD2 (6 bases). The end of the DNA is better explained by TRBJ2-1, so the J call may be wrong. The DNA for the CDR3 is TGCAGTGCTAGACTCCCGGGACTCCCGTGGGATGAGCAGTTCTTC. Translated, it gives CSARLPGLPWDEQFF.